The rows below give T cell receptor beta chains drawn from one sample of a study of shared clonotypes between healthy human individuals. Libraries were prepared by immunoSEQ multiplex PCR; TCRdb keeps only in-frame clonotypes and omits some of them. The sample has 550,000 to 800,000 clones; less than 95% are singletons. The sample comprised memory CD8+ T cells from PBMCs. The receptors derive from a man aged 18 to 35 in good health. Some clones in this sample may be carry-over from other donors' samples. The CDR3 runs from the conserved cysteine through the conserved F or W. The order of the fields is V gene, D gene, J gene, clone size, CDR3 DNA, CDR3 protein. The D gene is left open where the match is weak. Rows give clone size only sometimes, using once, few, many, or a class for an expanded clone.

v_call: TRBV27; d_call: NA; j_call: TRBJ2-2; clone_size: few; cdr3_nt: TGTGCCAGCAGTTTATCGGGCGGGGAGCTGTTTTTT; cdr3_aa: CASSLSGGELFF
v_call: TRBV6-1; d_call: NA; j_call: TRBJ2-7; clone_size: once; cdr3_nt: TGTGCCAGAGTCCTCTCCCCCCACGAGCAGTACTTC; cdr3_aa: CARVLSPHEQYF
v_call: TRBV19; d_call: NA; j_call: TRBJ1-1; clone_size: NA; cdr3_nt: TGTGCCAGTAGTTGGGGTACGTCTGGGACTGAAGCTTTCTTT; cdr3_aa: CASSWGTSGTEAFF
v_call: TRBV19; d_call: NA; j_call: TRBJ2-1; clone_size: NA; cdr3_nt: TGTGCCAGTATTGGTCCAACGCGGAATGAGCAGTTCTTC; cdr3_aa: CASIGPTRNEQFF
v_call: TRBV14; d_call: NA; j_call: TRBJ2-5; clone_size: NA; cdr3_nt: TGTGCCAGCAGCCTAACGAGTCAAGAGACCCAGTACTTC; cdr3_aa: CASSLTSQETQYF
v_call: TRBV15; d_call: TRBD1; j_call: TRBJ1-5; clone_size: NA; cdr3_nt: TGTGCCACCAGCAGGGGACAGGGCAATCAGCCCCAGCATTTT; cdr3_aa: CATSRGQGNQPQHF
v_call: TRBV10-2; d_call: TRBD1; j_call: TRBJ2-1; clone_size: NA; cdr3_nt: TGCGCCAGCAGAAGCACGGACAGGGGCAATGAGCAGTTCTTC; cdr3_aa: CASRSTDRGNEQFF
v_call: TRBV6-5; d_call: NA; j_call: TRBJ1-2; clone_size: NA; cdr3_nt: TGTGCCAGCAGTTACTCGGCCAGCTGGACTGGGGGCTACACCTTC; cdr3_aa: CASSYSASWTGGYTF
v_call: TRBV10-2; d_call: TRBD2; j_call: TRBJ2-1; clone_size: NA; cdr3_nt: TGCGCCAGCAGTGCCGACGGACTAGCCACCTACAATGAGCAGTTCTTC; cdr3_aa: CASSADGLATYNEQFF
v_call: TRBV7-9; d_call: NA; j_call: TRBJ2-4; clone_size: NA; cdr3_nt: TGTGCCAGCAGCCCACTCGGACTAGCCAAAAACATTCAGTACTTC; cdr3_aa: CASSPLGLAKNIQYF
v_call: TRBV11-2; d_call: NA; j_call: TRBJ2-1; clone_size: once; cdr3_nt: TGTGCCAGCAGCTTAGTACCCGGGCTAGCAACCTCCTACAATGAGCAGTTCTTC; cdr3_aa: CASSLVPGLATSYNEQFF
v_call: TRBV9; d_call: NA; j_call: TRBJ2-2; clone_size: NA; cdr3_nt: TGTGCCAGCAGCCCCCCGGGGCAGGCGAACACCGGGGAGCTGTTTTTT; cdr3_aa: CASSPPGQANTGELFF
v_call: TRBV14; d_call: NA; j_call: TRBJ2-3; clone_size: once; cdr3_nt: TGTGCCAGCAGCCAAGGTCCGCGGAGAGGTGGGACAGATACGCAGTATTTT; cdr3_aa: CASSQGPRRGGTDTQYF
v_call: TRBV28; d_call: TRBD1; j_call: TRBJ1-1; clone_size: NA; cdr3_nt: TGTGCCAGCAGTTTAGTGGTAGGACAGGGGACTGAAGCTTTCTTT; cdr3_aa: CASSLVVGQGTEAFF
v_call: TRBV2; d_call: TRBD2; j_call: TRBJ2-7; clone_size: NA; cdr3_nt: TGTGCCAGCACGGGGGGGAGTGGGCCGGCTAGAGGTTACGAGCAGTACTTC; cdr3_aa: CASTGGSGPARGYEQYF
v_call: TRBV10-3; d_call: NA; j_call: TRBJ1-2; clone_size: NA; cdr3_nt: TGTGCCATCAGTGAGGCAGGTACTCTACCCGGCTATGGCTACACCTTC; cdr3_aa: CAISEAGTLPGYGYTF
v_call: TRBV7-9; d_call: TRBD2; j_call: TRBJ2-7; clone_size: NA; cdr3_nt: TGTGCCAGCAGCCACGCTAGGCGGGAGGCCGACTACTCCTACGAGCAGTACTTC; cdr3_aa: CASSHARREADYSYEQYF
v_call: TRBV2; d_call: NA; j_call: TRBJ2-3; clone_size: NA; cdr3_nt: TGTGCCAGCAGGGCAGGGTACCGCACAGATACGCAGTATTTT; cdr3_aa: CASRAGYRTDTQYF
v_call: TRBV28; d_call: TRBD1; j_call: TRBJ2-5; clone_size: NA; cdr3_nt: TGTGCCAGCAAGCGAGGGACAGGGCTGGCCCAAGAGACCCAGTACTTC; cdr3_aa: CASKRGTGLAQETQYF
v_call: TRBV5-4; d_call: NA; j_call: TRBJ2-1; clone_size: NA; cdr3_nt: TGTGCCAGCAGCTTGGGGGGCTCCTACAATGAGCAGTTCTTC; cdr3_aa: CASSLGGSYNEQFF
v_call: TRBV11-2; d_call: NA; j_call: TRBJ2-5; clone_size: NA; cdr3_nt: TGTGCCAGCAGCTCCGTCCAAGAGACCCAGTACTTC; cdr3_aa: CASSSVQETQYF
v_call: TRBV4-2; d_call: TRBD2; j_call: TRBJ2-3; clone_size: NA; cdr3_nt: TGTGCCAGCAGCGCCCTTCCTCGGGCGGGAGGAGATTCAGATACGCAGTATTTT; cdr3_aa: CASSALPRAGGDSDTQYF
v_call: TRBV2; d_call: TRBD1; j_call: TRBJ2-7; clone_size: NA; cdr3_nt: TGTGCCAGCAGTGAGACAGGGCAAACCTACGAGCAGTACTTC; cdr3_aa: CASSETGQTYEQYF
v_call: TRBV5-8; d_call: NA; j_call: TRBJ1-2; clone_size: few; cdr3_nt: TGTGCCAGCATCTCACAGGGTAGCTATGGCTACACCTTC; cdr3_aa: CASISQGSYGYTF
v_call: TRBV7-9; d_call: TRBD1; j_call: TRBJ1-1; clone_size: once; cdr3_nt: TGTGCCAGCAGACAGGGGGGACAGGTATACGCTTTCTTT; cdr3_aa: CASRQGGQVYAFF
v_call: TRBV6-6; d_call: TRBD1; j_call: TRBJ1-6; clone_size: NA; cdr3_nt: TGTGCCAGCAGCCAGGGACAGGGCGCCTATAATTCACCCCTCCACTTT; cdr3_aa: CASSQGQGAYNSPLHF
v_call: TRBV7-9; d_call: NA; j_call: TRBJ1-1; clone_size: NA; cdr3_nt: TGTGCCAGCAGCTTAATTAATCCGAACACTGAAGCTTTCTTT; cdr3_aa: CASSLINPNTEAFF
v_call: TRBV10-1; d_call: NA; j_call: TRBJ2-1; clone_size: NA; cdr3_nt: TGCGCCAGCAGGGAGCAGTTCTTC; cdr3_aa: CASREQFF
v_call: TRBV2; d_call: NA; j_call: TRBJ2-1; clone_size: NA; cdr3_nt: TGTGCCAGCAGCCCAGGGCCCTGGTCCAATGAGCAGTTCTTC; cdr3_aa: CASSPGPWSNEQFF
v_call: TRBV6-5; d_call: TRBD1; j_call: TRBJ1-2; clone_size: NA; cdr3_nt: TGTGCCAGCAGCCCGGGACAGAGAATTAACTATGGCTACACCTTC; cdr3_aa: CASSPGQRINYGYTF
v_call: TRBV9; d_call: TRBD2; j_call: TRBJ2-1; clone_size: NA; cdr3_nt: TGTGCCAGCAGCGTAGATAGCGGGAGCCCCCATTACAATGAGCAGTTCTTC; cdr3_aa: CASSVDSGSPHYNEQFF
v_call: TRBV5-4; d_call: TRBD2; j_call: TRBJ2-2; clone_size: NA; cdr3_nt: TGTGCCAGCAGCCACCGACTAGCGGGAGGGACCGGGGAGCTGTTTTTT; cdr3_aa: CASSHRLAGGTGELFF